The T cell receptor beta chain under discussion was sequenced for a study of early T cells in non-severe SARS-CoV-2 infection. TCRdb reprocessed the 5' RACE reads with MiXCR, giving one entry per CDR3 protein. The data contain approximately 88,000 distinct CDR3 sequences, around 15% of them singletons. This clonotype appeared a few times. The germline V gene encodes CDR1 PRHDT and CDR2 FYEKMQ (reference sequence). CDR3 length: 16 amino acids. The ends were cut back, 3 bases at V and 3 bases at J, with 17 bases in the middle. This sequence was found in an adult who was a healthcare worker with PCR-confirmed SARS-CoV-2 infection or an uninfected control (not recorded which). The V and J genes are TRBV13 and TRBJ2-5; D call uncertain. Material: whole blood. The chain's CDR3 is CASSFLYAMGKETQYF. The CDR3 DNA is TGTGCCAGCAGCTTCTTGTACGCCATGGGGAAAGAGACCCAGTACTTC.